The 11 T cell receptor beta chains reported below all come from one sample, sequenced in a study of blood T cell repertoires in COVID-19 (dated by TCRdb to about 2020). The method behind the library was the immunoSEQ multiplex PCR assay. What TCRdb holds here is the immuneACCESS table cut down to in-frame rearrangements. Part of the clones is not present; checked against another copy, under half of the missing clones reflect an unresolved V gene, and the others are unexplained. The sample has under 500,000 clones on record, approximately 90% of them singletons. The leading ten clones occupy about 2% of the sample. Sequencing was performed on PBMCs or T cells enriched from blood (not recorded which). The receptor set was obtained from a woman aged 18-35 years with acute COVID-19.

V is TRBV10-1 and J is TRBJ1-6, with D unclear. The CDR3 consists of 13 residues. The V end was cut by 3 bases, the J end by 9 bases, with 9 bases between. Germline CDR1 is WNHNN and CDR2 is SYGVQD (reference sequence). As DNA, the CDR3 is TGCGCCAGCAGTGAAGGAGGGTTTTCACCCCTCCACTTT. It encodes CASSEGGFSPLHF.

The chain combines TRBV6-8 with TRBJ1-5; D is uncertain. V lost 2 bases and J 3 bases, leaving 14 bases between the germline ends. This CDR3 is 16 amino acids long. CDR1 and CDR2 from the germline V gene are MNHGY and SAAAGT. The CDR3 spells CASSYPFPGNNQPQHF. Here the CDR3 DNA reads TGTGCCAGCAGTTACCCCTTCCCAGGTAACAATCAGCCCCAGCATTTT.

V is TRBV19 and J is TRBJ2-5; weak D call: TRBD1 (6 bases). CDR1 is LNHDA, CDR2 SQIVND, per germline (reference sequence). This CDR3 contains 16 residues. The V end lost 5 bases, the J end lost 2 bases, and 18 bases lay between the germline ends. The CDR3 nucleotides are TGTGCCAGTAGTTCATCAGGGGTCGCCCCTCAAGAGACCCAGTACTTC. This encodes CASSSSGVAPQETQYF.

The chain joins TRBV28 to TRBJ2-1; TRBD2 aligns across 9 bases. Germline V gene sequence: CDR1 MDHEN, CDR2 SYDVKM. CDR3 length: 17 amino acids. After removal of 6 bases from V and 4 bases from J, the junction contained 13 bases not matched to a gene. The CDR3 coding sequence is TGTGCCAGCAGGTCTAGTGGAGCGGGAGGCCCTTACAATGAGCAGTTCTTC. Amino acids: CASRSSGAGGPYNEQFF.

This chain uses TRBV18 with TRBJ2-3, with 7 bases matching TRBD1. The CDR3 has 15 residues. V gave up 3 bases and J gave up 2 bases; unmatched junction bases: 5. Germline values: CDR1 KGHSH, CDR2 LQKENI. CDR3 DNA: TGTGCCAGCTCACCTCCGGGACAGACCACAGATACGCAGTATTTT. It is translated as CASSPPGQTTDTQYF.

The chain recombines TRBV6-5 with TRBJ1-1, with 9 bases aligning to TRBD1. J lost 1 base, V lost 6 bases, and 6 bases had no gene match. This CDR3 region has 15 residues. In germline, CDR1 is MNHEY, CDR2 SVGAGI. Here the CDR3 reads CASRRDREKNTEAFF. The DNA of the CDR3 is TGTGCCAGCAGGCGGGACAGGGAGAAGAACACTGAAGCTTTCTTT.

The gene calls are TRBV4-1 and TRBJ2-3, with 10 nucleotides matching TRBD2. Germline assignment: CDR1 MGHRA and CDR2 YSYEKL. Germline trimming cut 4 bases from V and 4 bases from J; bases unmatched to any gene: 8. This CDR3 has 16 residues. This CDR3 is CASSPGSGGAPDTQYF. The CDR3 DNA reads TGCGCCAGCAGCCCAGGGAGCGGGGGGGCACCAGATACGCAGTATTTT.

The V call is TRBV7-9, the J call TRBJ2-5; maybe TRBD2 (5 bases). Germline V gene lookup returns CDR1 SEHNR and CDR2 FQNEAQ (reference sequence). This CDR3 is built from 13 residues. The V and J ends lost 4 bases and 3 bases respectively, with 9 bases between them. CDR3 region: CASSSGLEETQYF. CDR3 in DNA: TGTGCCAGCAGCTCCGGACTGGAAGAGACCCAGTACTTC.

V gene TRBV6-2 or TRBV6-3 combines with J gene TRBJ1-1; D is ambiguous. CDR1 MNHEY and CDR2 SVGEGT come from the germline V gene. The length of the CDR3 is 14 residues. V was clipped by 4 bases and J by 1 base, with 10 bases between them. This chain's CDR3 is CASSSVRGNTEAFF. Here the CDR3 DNA reads TGTGCCAGCAGTTCAGTCCGGGGGAACACTGAAGCTTTCTTT.

The V gene is TRBV27, the J gene TRBJ2-7; 12 bases match TRBD2. Germline V lookup: CDR1 MNHEY, CDR2 SMNVEV (reference sequence). The length of the CDR3 is 14 residues. V was clipped by 3 bases and J by 4 bases; unmatched bases: 1. Here the CDR3 DNA reads TGTGCCAGCAGTTTGACTAGCGGGAGTTACGAGCAGTACTTC. Amino acid sequence: CASSLTSGSYEQYF.

V and J are TRBV7-9 and TRBJ1-2; 10 nucleotides line up with TRBD1. The CDR3 covers 16 residues. Germline values: CDR1 SEHNR, CDR2 FQNEAQ (reference sequence). V shed 1 base, J shed 4 bases, and the junction held 6 bases outside the gene matches. CDR3 amino acids: CASSLVRDRGGYGYTF. CDR3 nucleotides: TGTGCCAGCAGCTTAGTTCGGGACAGGGGTGGCTATGGCTACACCTTC. The variable domain in full, completed from reference TRBV7-9 and TRBJ1-2, reads DTGVSQNPRHKITKRGQNVTFRCDPISEHNRLYWYRQTLGQGPEFLTYFQNEAQLEKSRLLSDRFSAERPKGSFSTLEIQRTEQGDSAMYLCASSLVRDRGGYGYTFGSGTRLTVV.